These 26 T cell receptor beta chains were all obtained from the same sample, sequenced in a study of CD4+ T cells in melanoma. TCRdb's copy holds only in-frame clones and misses some; the assay was immunoSEQ multiplex PCR. The sample shows around 13,000 clones, around 70% of them seen only once. Sequenced input: cells from a culture (not recorded whether cultured in vitro). Every receptor here comes from a human donor with melanoma.

V gene TRBV30 combines with J gene TRBJ2-7; D gene ambiguous. CDR1 GTSNPN and CDR2 SVGIG come from the germline V gene (reference sequence). V was pared by 2 bases and J by 2 bases, with 4 bases between. CDR3 length: 11 amino acids. The CDR3 here is CAWSRTYEQYF. CDR3 coding DNA: TGTGCCTGGAGTAGAACCTACGAGCAGTACTTC.

The chain couples TRBV5-1 to TRBJ2-7, with a tentative D call TRBD2 (5 bases). Germline CDR1 SGHRS, CDR2 YFSETQ. V was pared by 0 bases and J by 3 bases, with 16 bases between. This CDR3 is built from 16 residues. This CDR3 is CASSLDGEKAYYEQYF. The CDR3 DNA reads TGCGCCAGCAGCTTGGACGGGGAGAAAGCCTACTACGAGCAGTACTTC.

The V and J genes are TRBV30 and TRBJ1-6; no firm D call. Germline lookup yields CDR1 GTSNPN and CDR2 SVGIG (reference sequence). CDR3 length equals 14 residues. V lost 4 bases and J lost 0, with 7 bases in between. The CDR3 reads CAWTLSSYNSPLHF. The CDR3 coding sequence is TGTGCCTGGACTTTAAGCTCCTATAATTCACCCCTCCACTTT.

This clone was seen only a few times. The V gene is TRBV14, the J gene TRBJ1-1; D uncertain. Germline V lookup: CDR1 SGHDN, CDR2 FVKESK. Trimming cost V 3 bases and J 3 bases, with 11 bases left between them. The CDR3 sequence is 14 residues long. DNA for the CDR3: TGTGCCAGCAGCCATCGGGGTTGGGACACTGAAGCTTTCTTT. Encoded protein: CASSHRGWDTEAFF.

This chain joins TRBV5-6 and TRBJ2-7; D gene ambiguous. The germline V gene encodes CDR1 SGHDT and CDR2 YYEEEE. This CDR3 has 18 residues. Trimming pared 4 bases from V and 3 bases from J, leaving 26 bases between. Here the CDR3 DNA reads TGTGCCAGCAGCCCCCGCGTCTTATGGACCCCCAAGGTCTACGAGCAGTACTTC. Amino acid sequence: CASSPRVLWTPKVYEQYF.

This chain links TRBV7-8 with TRBJ2-7; D perhaps matches TRBD2 (5 bases). The CDR3 runs to 15 residues. The V end was cut by 7 bases, the J end by 0 bases, with 16 bases between. Looked up from germline, CDR1 is SGHVS and CDR2 is FQNEAQ. CDR3 protein: CASTPVLGSSYEQYF. The CDR3 DNA sequence: TGTGCCAGCACCCCCGTCCTTGGGAGCTCCTACGAGCAGTACTTC.

With respect to this clone: A far larger clone is off by one base, so a read error is likely. The chain has TRBV2 and TRBJ1-1, with 8 bases fitting TRBD1. V gave up 5 bases and J gave up 4 bases; unmatched junction bases: 6. The CDR3 has 14 amino acids. Germline lookup yields CDR1 SNHLY and CDR2 FYNNEI. In DNA form, the CDR3 reads TGTGCCAGCAGTAGACAGGGGAGTGGCACTGAAGCTTTCTTT. It specifies CASSRQGSGTEAFF.

This rearrangement joins TRBV5-1 to TRBJ2-7; the match to TRBD1 covers 9 bases. This CDR3 has 15 amino acids. The germline V gene encodes CDR1 SGHRS and CDR2 YFSETQ. J was trimmed by 6 bases and V by 3 bases; bases with no gene match: 10. The CDR3 protein is CASSSTGTGSSEQYF. Written as DNA, the CDR3 is TGCGCCAGCAGCTCAACCGGGACAGGGTCTAGCGAGCAGTACTTC.

J is TRBJ1-5 and V is TRBV6-1; weak D call: TRBD1 (6 bases). Trimming removed 6 bases from V and 1 base from J, with 13 bases in between. This CDR3 contains 15 residues. Germline-derived CDR1 and CDR2 are MNHNS and SASEGT. CDR3 DNA sequence: TGTGCCAGCAGGGGAGGACAGAAGAGCAATCAGCCCCAGCATTTT. It translates to CASRGGQKSNQPQHF.

The chain links TRBV15 to TRBJ1-5; D unclear. V gave up 7 bases and J gave up 7 bases, with 14 bases separating them. The CDR3 sequence is 13 residues long. Germline lookup yields CDR1 LNHNV and CDR2 YYDKDF (reference sequence). CDR3 nucleotide sequence: TGTGCCACCACCTCAAAGGGAGGGCAGCCCCAGCATTTT. Residues: CATTSKGGQPQHF.

The chain combines TRBV5-1 with TRBJ2-2; 8 positions agree with TRBD1. The CDR3 is made up of 14 amino acids. The germline CDR1 and CDR2 sequences are SGHRS and YFSETQ. Germline trimming cut 2 bases from V and 8 bases from J; bases unmatched to any gene: 5. CDR3 amino acids: CASSLRTGKGELFF. The CDR3 region has the DNA TGCGCCAGCAGCTTACGGACAGGGAAAGGGGAGCTGTTTTTT.

This clone was detected only a few times. V gene TRBV5-1 combines with J gene TRBJ1-2; D is undetermined. The CDR3 has 14 amino acids. Germline loops: CDR1 SGHRS, CDR2 YFSETQ. The germline V and J ends were trimmed by 1 base and 5 bases, with 12 bases remaining between them. The DNA of the CDR3 is TGCGCCAGCAGCTTGTCCGGACTTTCATATGGCTACACCTTC. Its translation is CASSLSGLSYGYTF.

The V gene is TRBV15, the J gene TRBJ1-5; D possibly corresponds to TRBD1 (5 bases). Trimming cost V 2 bases and J 3 bases, with 11 bases left between them. The CDR3 has 15 amino acids. Germline assignment: CDR1 LNHNV and CDR2 YYDKDF (reference sequence). CDR3 sequence (DNA): TGTGCCACCAGCAGAATCCGGGACCACAATCAGCCCCAGCATTTT. Its translation: CATSRIRDHNQPQHF. The whole variable domain, remainder taken from reference TRBV15 and TRBJ1-5, is DAMVIQNPRYQVTQFGKPVTLSCSQTLNHNVMYWYQQKSSQAPKLLFHYYDKDFNNEADTPDNFQSRRPNTSFCFLDIRSPGLGDTAMYLCATSRIRDHNQPQHFGDGTRLSIL.

V usage is TRBV19 and J usage is TRBJ1-3; D is perhaps TRBD1 (5 bases). CDR3 length equals 16 residues. The V end lost 5 bases, the J end lost 0 bases, and 14 bases lay between the germline ends. In germline, CDR1 is LNHDA, CDR2 SQIVND (reference sequence). CDR3 coding DNA: TGTGCCAGTAGTCCCTCCGTGGGACCCTCTGGAAACACCATATATTTT. This codes for CASSPSVGPSGNTIYF.

This clone was detected once. This chain connects TRBV9 to TRBJ2-3, with TRBD2 matching 9 bases. V lost 2 bases and J lost 1; bases outside the gene matches: 2. The germline V gene has CDR1 SGDLS and CDR2 YYNGEE. The CDR3 totals 15 residues. CDR3 amino acids: CASSVASGGTDTQYF. Written as DNA, the CDR3 is TGTGCCAGCAGCGTCGCTAGCGGGGGCACAGATACGCAGTATTTT. Complete variable domain (other parts from reference TRBV9 and TRBJ2-3): DSGVTQTPKHLITATGQRVTLRCSPRSGDLSVYWYQQSLDQGLQFLIQYYNGEERAKGNILERFSAQQFPDLHSELNLSSLELGDSALYFCASSVASGGTDTQYFGPGTRLTVL.

The rearrangement links TRBV7-5 to TRBJ2-1; the table's D gene call, TRBD2, was not cross checked with the DNA. TRBV7-5 is shown as a pseudogene. The CDR3 sequence is 17 residues long. The DNA of the CDR3 is TGTGCCAGAAGCCCAAGGAGGGCGGGTCGCTACTACAATGAGCAGTTCTTC. Translating it yields CARSPRRAGRYYNEQFF.

This clone occurred a few times. Other DNA sequences in this sample translate to the same CDR3. Written as DNA, the CDR3 is TGCGCCAGCAGCCAAGACGGCGGGATTGGCAATCAGCCCCAGCATTTT. Its translation is CASSQDGGIGNQPQHF. This sequence joins TRBV4-1 and TRBJ1-5, with D unclear. The length of the CDR3 is 16 residues. CDR1 and CDR2 from the germline V gene are MGHRA and YSYEKL. Trimming cost V 0 bases and J 2 bases, with 11 bases left between them.

The chain recombines TRBV9 with TRBJ2-2, with D hard to call. CDR1 is SGDLS and CDR2 is YYNGEE in the germline V gene. The ends were cut back, 0 bases at V and 1 base at J, with 7 bases in the middle. The CDR3 loop spans 15 amino acids. The CDR3 coding sequence is TGTGCCAGCAGCGTAGGACGTCAGAACACCGGGGAGCTGTTTTTT. This gives the protein CASSVGRQNTGELFF.

The chain links TRBV25-1 to TRBJ1-1, with D tentatively TRBD1 (5 bases). V was shortened by 1 base and J by 11 bases, with 14 bases between the two germline ends. In germline, CDR1 is MGHDK, CDR2 SYGVNS. CDR3 length: 13 residues. This CDR3 reads CASSESGRYMAFF. The CDR3 DNA reads as TGTGCCAGCAGTGAATCAGGGAGGTACATGGCTTTCTTT.

This chain joins TRBV9 and TRBJ1-2, with unresolved D. The CDR3 runs to 15 residues. In germline, CDR1 is SGDLS, CDR2 YYNGEE. The V end lost 3 bases, the J end lost 4 bases, and 16 bases lay between the germline ends. The CDR3 sequence: CASSAGPGPLYGYTF. In DNA, the CDR3 is TGTGCCAGCAGCGCAGGCCCGGGCCCCCTCTATGGCTACACCTTC. The whole variable domain, filled in from reference TRBV9 and TRBJ1-2, reads DSGVTQTPKHLITATGQRVTLRCSPRSGDLSVYWYQQSLDQGLQFLIQYYNGEERAKGNILERFSAQQFPDLHSELNLSSLELGDSALYFCASSAGPGPLYGYTFGSGTRLTVV.

The chain has TRBV2 and TRBJ2-4; 9 bases agree with TRBD1. Germline loops: CDR1 SNHLY, CDR2 FYNNEI. With V trimmed by 4 bases and J by 6 bases, 7 bases remained unmatched. CDR3 length: 15 residues. CDR3 amino acids: CASSVVGTGINIQYF. The CDR3 DNA is TGTGCCAGCAGTGTAGTTGGGACAGGGATAAACATTCAGTACTTC.

The chain recombines TRBV18 with TRBJ1-1, with no clear D. The germline CDR1 and CDR2 sequences are KGHSH and LQKENI. V lost 3 bases and J lost 1, with 9 bases in between. The CDR3 contains 14 residues. The CDR3 DNA follows: TGTGCCAGCTCACCGGTCTCACGGAACACTGAAGCTTTCTTT. Translated: CASSPVSRNTEAFF.

The chain employs TRBV4-1 and TRBJ1-5; D may be TRBD1 (5 bases). The CDR3 loop spans 15 amino acids. Trimming took off 2 bases at V and 7 bases at J, with 15 bases between the two ends. Germline loops: CDR1 MGHRA, CDR2 YSYEKL. CDR3 in amino acids: CASSQLGGGWQPQHF. The CDR3 DNA follows: TGCGCCAGCAGCCAATTGGGTGGGGGTTGGCAGCCCCAGCATTTT.

The chain is built from TRBV5-4 and TRBJ1-2; D is unresolved. Germline CDR1 and CDR2: SGHNT and YYREEE (reference sequence). V shed 4 bases and J shed 5 bases, with 9 bases lying between them. This CDR3 is built from 12 residues. The CDR3 loop reads CASSQALYGYTF. The CDR3 nucleotides read TGTGCCAGCAGCCAGGCGTTATATGGCTACACCTTC.

The chain employs TRBV9 and TRBJ2-2; the D is unclear. The germline gives CDR1 SGDLS, CDR2 YYNGEE. The CDR3 spans 15 residues. The V gene lost 0 bases and the J gene lost 0 bases, with 6 bases spanning the gap. In DNA, the CDR3 is TGTGCCAGCAGCGTAGCGGGCCCGAACACCGGGGAGCTGTTTTTT. Its protein is CASSVAGPNTGELFF.

The chain has TRBV9 and TRBJ2-1; 7 nucleotides line up with TRBD1. The V and J ends lost 0 bases and 3 bases, in that order; junction bases with no gene match: 6. Germline CDR1 SGDLS, CDR2 YYNGEE. This CDR3 has 16 amino acids. This CDR3 reads CASSVVGTAHYNEQFF. CDR3 DNA: TGTGCCAGCAGCGTAGTAGGGACAGCTCACTACAATGAGCAGTTCTTC.